The present T cell receptor (beta chain) was sequenced within a study of blood T cell repertoires in COVID-19. Data came from immunoSEQ multiplex PCR; TCRdb stores just in-frame clones and leaves some out. The sample yields 300,000 or so clones, around 87% seen once. The V and J ends lost 5 bases and 4 bases, in that order; junction bases with no gene match: 4. Germline CDR1 and CDR2: MDHEN and SYDVKM. The CDR3 consists of 13 residues. With regard to this clone: This CDR3 is also generated by other DNA sequences in the sample.

The sequence was collected from a woman aged 45 to 65 who had recovered from COVID-19. The sequenced material came from peripheral blood. V is TRBV28 and J is TRBJ1-2, with 7 bases aligning to TRBD1. The CDR3 bases are TGTGCCAGCAGTCTCGGACAGGTCTATGGCTACACCTTC. Protein: CASSLGQVYGYTF.